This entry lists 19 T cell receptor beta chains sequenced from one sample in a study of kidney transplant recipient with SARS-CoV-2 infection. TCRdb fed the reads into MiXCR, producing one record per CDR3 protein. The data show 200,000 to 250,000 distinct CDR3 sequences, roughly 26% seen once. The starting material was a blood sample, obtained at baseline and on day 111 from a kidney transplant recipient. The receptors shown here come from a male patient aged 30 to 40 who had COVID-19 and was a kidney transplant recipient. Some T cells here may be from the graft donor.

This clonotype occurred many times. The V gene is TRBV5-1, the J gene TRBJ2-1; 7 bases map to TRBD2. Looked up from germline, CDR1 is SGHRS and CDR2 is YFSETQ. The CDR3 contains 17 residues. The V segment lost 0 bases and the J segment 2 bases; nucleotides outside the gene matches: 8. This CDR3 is CASSLAIGDYAYNEQFF. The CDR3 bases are TGCGCCAGCAGCTTGGCCATTGGGGACTATGCCTACAATGAGCAGTTCTTC. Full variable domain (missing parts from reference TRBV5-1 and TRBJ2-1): KAGVTQTPRYLIKTRGQQVTLSCSPISGHRSVSWYQQTPGQGLQFLFEYFSETQRNKGNFPGRFSGRQFSNSRSEMNVSTLELGDSALYLCASSLAIGDYAYNEQFFGPGTRLTVL.

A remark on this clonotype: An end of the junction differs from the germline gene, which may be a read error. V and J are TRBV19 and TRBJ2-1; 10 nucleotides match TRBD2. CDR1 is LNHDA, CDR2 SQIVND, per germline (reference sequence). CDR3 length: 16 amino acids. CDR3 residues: CVSSILALAGANEQFF. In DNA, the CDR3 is TGTGTCAGTAGTATTCTCGCCCTAGCGGGAGCCAATGAGCAGTTCTTC.

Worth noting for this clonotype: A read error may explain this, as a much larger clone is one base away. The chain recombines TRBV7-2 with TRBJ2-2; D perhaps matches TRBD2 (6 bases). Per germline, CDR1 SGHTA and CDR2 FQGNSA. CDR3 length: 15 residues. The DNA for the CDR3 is TGTGCCAGCAGCACCGGGACTGGCATCACCGGGAAGCTGTTTTTT. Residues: CASSTGTGITGKLFF.

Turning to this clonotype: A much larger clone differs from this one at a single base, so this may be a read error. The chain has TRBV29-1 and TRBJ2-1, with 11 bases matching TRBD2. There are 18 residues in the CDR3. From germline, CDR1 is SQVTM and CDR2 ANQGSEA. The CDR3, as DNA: TGCAGCGTTGAAGATGGGCAAGGGACTAGCGGACTAGACAATGGGCAGTTCTTC. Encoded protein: CSVEDGQGTSGLDNGQFF.

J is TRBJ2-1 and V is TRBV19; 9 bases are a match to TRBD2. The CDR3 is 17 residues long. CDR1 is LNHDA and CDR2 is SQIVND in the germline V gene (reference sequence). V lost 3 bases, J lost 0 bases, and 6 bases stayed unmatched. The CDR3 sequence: CASSIPSGVSSYNEQFF. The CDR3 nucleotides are TGTGCCAGTAGTATTCCTAGCGGGGTGAGCTCCTACAATGAGCAGTTCTTC.

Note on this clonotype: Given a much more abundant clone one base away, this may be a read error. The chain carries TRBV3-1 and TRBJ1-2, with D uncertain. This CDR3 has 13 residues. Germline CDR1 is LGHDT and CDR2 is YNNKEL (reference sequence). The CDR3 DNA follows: TGTGCCGGCAGCCAAGGATTGGACTATGGCTACACCTTC. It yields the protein CAGSQGLDYGYTF.

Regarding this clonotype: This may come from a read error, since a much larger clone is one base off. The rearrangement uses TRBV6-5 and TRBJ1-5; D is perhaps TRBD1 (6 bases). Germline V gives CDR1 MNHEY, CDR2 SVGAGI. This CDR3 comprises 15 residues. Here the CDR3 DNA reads TGTGTCAGCAGAAGGGGGGGATTGAGCAATCAGCCCCAGCATTTT. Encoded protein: CVSRRGGLSNQPQHF.

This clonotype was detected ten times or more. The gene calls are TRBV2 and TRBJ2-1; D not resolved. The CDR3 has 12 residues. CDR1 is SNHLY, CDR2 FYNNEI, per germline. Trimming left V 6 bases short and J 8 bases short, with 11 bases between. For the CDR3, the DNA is TGTGCCAGCAGCGCCTACGTGCATGAGCAGTTCTTC. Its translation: CASSAYVHEQFF. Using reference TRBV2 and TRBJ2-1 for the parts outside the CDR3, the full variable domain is EPEVTQTPSHQVTQMGQEVILRCVPISNHLYFYWYRQILGQKVEFLVSFYNNEISEKSEIFDDQFSVERPDGSNFTLKIRSTKLEDSAMYFCASSAYVHEQFFGPGTRLTVL.

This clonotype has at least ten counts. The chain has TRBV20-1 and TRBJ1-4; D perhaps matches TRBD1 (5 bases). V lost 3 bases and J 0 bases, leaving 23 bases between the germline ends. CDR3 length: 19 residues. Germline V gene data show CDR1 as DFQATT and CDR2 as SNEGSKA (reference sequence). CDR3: CSASLRGSGGQATNEKLFF. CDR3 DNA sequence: TGCAGTGCTAGTCTGCGGGGGTCTGGTGGGCAAGCAACTAATGAAAAACTGTTTTTT.

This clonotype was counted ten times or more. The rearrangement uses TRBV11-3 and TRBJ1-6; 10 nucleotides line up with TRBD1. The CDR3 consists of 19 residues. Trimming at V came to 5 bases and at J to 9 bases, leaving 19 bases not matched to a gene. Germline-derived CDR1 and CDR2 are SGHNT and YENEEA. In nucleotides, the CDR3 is TGTGCCAGCAGCCCAGCCGGGACAGGGGTTGGTTCGGACAGTTCACCCCTCCACTTT. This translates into CASSPAGTGVGSDSSPLHF. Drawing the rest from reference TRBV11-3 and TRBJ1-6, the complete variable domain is EAGVVQSPRYKIIEKKQPVAFWCNPISGHNTLYWYLQNLGQGPELLIRYENEEAVDDSQLPKDRFSAERLKGVDSTLKIQPAELGDSAVYLCASSPAGTGVGSDSSPLHFGNGTRLTVT.

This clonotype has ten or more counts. This CDR3 is CASSGQPGQGAPGEKLFF. CDR3 sequence (DNA): TGTGCCAGCAGCGGTCAACCGGGACAGGGGGCGCCGGGGGAAAAACTGTTTTTT. The chain joins TRBV3-1 to TRBJ1-4; 12 nucleotides line up with TRBD1. V was clipped by 5 bases and J by 8 bases; unmatched bases: 15. Germline V gene lookup returns CDR1 LGHDT and CDR2 YNNKEL (reference sequence). This CDR3 is built from 18 residues.

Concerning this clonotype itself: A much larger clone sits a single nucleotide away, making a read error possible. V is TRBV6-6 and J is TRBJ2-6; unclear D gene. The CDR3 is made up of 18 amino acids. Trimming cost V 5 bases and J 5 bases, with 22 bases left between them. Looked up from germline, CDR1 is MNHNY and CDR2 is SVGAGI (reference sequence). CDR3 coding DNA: TGTGCCAGCAGTACCTGTAGGTGGGAACAAAGTCGGGCCAACGTCCTGACTTTC. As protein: CASSTCRWEQSRANVLTF.

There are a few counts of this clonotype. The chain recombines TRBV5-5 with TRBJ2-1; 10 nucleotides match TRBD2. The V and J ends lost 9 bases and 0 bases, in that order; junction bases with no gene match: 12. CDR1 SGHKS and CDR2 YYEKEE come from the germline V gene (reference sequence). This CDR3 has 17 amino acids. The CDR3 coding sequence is TGTGCCACCAACCGGGGCCTAGCGGGAGCCTCCTACAATGAGCAGTTCTTC. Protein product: CATNRGLAGASYNEQFF.

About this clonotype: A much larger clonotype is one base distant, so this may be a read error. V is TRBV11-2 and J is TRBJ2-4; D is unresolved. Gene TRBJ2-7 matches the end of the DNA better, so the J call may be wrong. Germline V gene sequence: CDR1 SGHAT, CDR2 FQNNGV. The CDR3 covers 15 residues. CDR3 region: CASILVPGPLYEQYV. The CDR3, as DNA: TGTGCCAGCATCTTAGTACCGGGCCCTCTCTACGAGCAGTACGTC.

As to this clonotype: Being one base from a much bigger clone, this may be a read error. Here the CDR3 DNA reads TGTGCCAGCAGTGTCAGGACTAACTATGGCTACACCTTC. Translating gives CASSVRTNYGYTF. The V call is TRBV6-1, the J call TRBJ1-2; the D is unclear. Germline V gene data show CDR1 as MNHNS and CDR2 as SASEGT. V was pared by 4 bases and J by 0 bases, with 6 bases between. The CDR3 spans 13 residues.

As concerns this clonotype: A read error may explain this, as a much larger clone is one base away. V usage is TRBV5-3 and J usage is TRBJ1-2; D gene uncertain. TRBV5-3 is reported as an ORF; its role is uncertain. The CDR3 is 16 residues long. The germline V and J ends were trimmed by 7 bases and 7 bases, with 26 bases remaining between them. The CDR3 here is CARSALVVRKTCGYTF. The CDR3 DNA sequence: TGTGCCAGATCTGCACTAGTGGTGAGAAAGACCTGTGGCTACACCTTC.

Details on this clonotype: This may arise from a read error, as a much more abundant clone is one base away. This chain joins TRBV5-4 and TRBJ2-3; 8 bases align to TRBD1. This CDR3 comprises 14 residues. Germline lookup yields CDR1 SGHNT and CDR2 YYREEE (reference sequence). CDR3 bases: TGTGCCAGCAGCCAGGGACAGGTCGCGGAGACCCGGTACTTC. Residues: CASSQGQVAETRYF.

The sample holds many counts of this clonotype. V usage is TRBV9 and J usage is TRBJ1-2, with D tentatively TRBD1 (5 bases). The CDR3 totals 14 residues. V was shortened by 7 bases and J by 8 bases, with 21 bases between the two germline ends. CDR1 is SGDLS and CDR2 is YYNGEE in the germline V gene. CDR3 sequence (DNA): TGTGCCAGCTCACCGGGACCGCGCCTCGAGGGCTACACCTTC. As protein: CASSPGPRLEGYTF.

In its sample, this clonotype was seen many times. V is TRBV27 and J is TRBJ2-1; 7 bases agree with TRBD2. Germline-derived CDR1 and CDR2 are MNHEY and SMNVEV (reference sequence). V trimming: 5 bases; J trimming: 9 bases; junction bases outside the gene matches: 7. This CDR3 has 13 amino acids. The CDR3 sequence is CASSPTSAGEQFF. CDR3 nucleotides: TGTGCCAGCAGTCCAACTAGCGCCGGTGAGCAGTTCTTC.